This T cell receptor beta chain stems from a study of cytomegalovirus exposure and HLA in healthy donors (TCRdb year 2017). In terms of the full investigation: An earlier analysis of approximately 550 of the donors reported 250 to 300 Gb of sequence data and some 120 million unique TCR beta sequences from approximately 180 million T cells. Rather than drawing on any new phenotypic data, the later analysis identified candidate immune exposures from TCR beta sequences and the way those sequences occurred across donors. An earlier analysis of some 600 of the donors applied high-throughput TCR beta sequencing to assess whether each TCR beta V gene segment acted as functional or pseudogenic. Around 300 gigabases of sequencing data and 78 million or so unique TCR sequences were included in an early release covering about 620 HLA-typed donors. The study used immunosequencing to profile the T cell repertoires of approximately 630 subjects and linked those repertoires to cytomegalovirus serostatus. Typing coverage varied by locus: roughly 620-640 donors for A, B, C, DRB1 and DQB1; approximately 560 for DQA1; around 570 for DPA1; 450 to 480 for DPB1. In a later genetic analysis, genome-wide SNP genotypes for about three fifths of the roughly 670 donors were used, and that subset was treated as a discovery cohort. The aim of the study was to test whether cataloging public T cell receptors could identify signatures of past pathogen exposure. HLA typing included class I and class II loci at four-digit resolution. Donor age, sex, ethnicity and CMV serostatus were compiled together with the repertoire data. A later analysis re-examined previously published TCR beta repertoires from just over 650 donors and added high-resolution HLA genotyping to investigate patterns of TCR occurrence. On average, roughly 240,000 unique TCR beta nucleotide sequences were sequenced per donor among 398 genotyped donors of the cohort, with roughly 19% of those sequences being non-productive. All discovery cohort repertoires had been generated on a single sequencing platform. About five DR-DQ haplotypes were treated as single units for association and clustering because of strong linkage in the cohort. In addition to the first cohort of 666 subjects, a separate validation cohort of approximately 110 different subjects was used. The genetic ancestry cluster associated with self-reported Caucasian donors included around 76% of the roughly 390 genotyped donors. The study combined high-throughput TCR immunosequencing, statistical association of individual TCRs with disease status, and machine learning to predict cytomegalovirus infection status.

Of note for this clone: Its target antigen remains unknown. No base-level quality is on record; no much larger clone is a single base apart.

Per the germline V gene (reference sequence), MNHEY is the CDR1 and SMNVEV is the CDR2. The CDR3 spans 14 residues, from the cysteine through the phenylalanine. Kept here is only the CDR3 DNA, which spans 42 bases and is read in frame from base 1. Trimming removed 4 bases from V and 1 base from J, leaving 11 bases between the germline ends. The cohort consisted of hundreds of healthy bone marrow donors. At the time of sampling, all cohort members were nominally healthy, though unrecorded immune exposures were likely present. The donor was CMV seronegative and belonged to the group of around 350 seronegative cohort members. Each donor provided a peripheral blood sample, and peripheral blood mononuclear cells were used for TCR beta sequencing. The Qiagen DNeasy Blood Extraction Kit was used to extract genomic DNA from the blood cell samples. The library relied on the immunoSEQ multiplex PCR assay. For the multiplex PCR, a mixture combining 60 forward primers for TCR Vbeta segments and 13 reverse primers for TCR Jbeta segments was used. The CDR3 region of rearranged TCR beta genes was amplified from genomic DNA with a multiplex PCR assay. Amplified TCR beta libraries were sequenced as 87-base-pair reads on the Illumina HiSeq System. The authors' analysis ran thus. Across the 700 or so repertoires, a later analysis counted 75 million to 90 million unique TCR beta chains, roughly 11 million of which were shared by at least two donors. Raw reads were error-corrected and collapsed into unique sequences with a nearest-neighbor algorithm that merged closely related sequences to remove PCR and sequencing errors. V, D and J gene segments were assigned by aligning CDR3 sequences to IMGT reference sequences. Each retained sequence needed at least a six-nucleotide match to both a V gene segment and a J gene segment. Rearrangements were called productive when the CDR3 lacked stop codons and stayed in frame with V and J; all others were non-productive. CDR3 was defined by IMGT convention, running from the second conserved V-encoded cysteine to the conserved J-encoded phenylalanine. In an earlier analysis of 587 of the donors, sequences lacking an unambiguous match to a single V gene segment were excluded. An earlier analysis of several hundred of the donors called V segments functional above 56.7% productive rearrangements and segregating when the between-donor standard deviation exceeded 5%. A statistical classification framework was built for diagnosing cytomegalovirus status from the catalog of TCR beta chain sequences. In a later analysis, TCR nucleotide sequences were compared against IMGT/GENE-DB human TR gene sequences so that V and J genes could be assigned. In a later analysis, CDR3 sequences and most-parsimonious VDJ recombination scenarios were assigned using the TCRdist pipeline. In a later analysis, every TCR beta chain was defined by the combination of its CDR3 amino acid sequence and its V-gene family, and reads without a unique V-gene family were dropped. In a later analysis, 450 to 600 highly shared, low-generation-probability nucleotide sequences were removed to address suspected cross-contamination and a sequencing artifact. For each public chain, a later analysis derived a clonal expansion index from normalized ranks of inferred template counts within each repertoire. In a later analysis, generation probabilities were computed using a VDJ recombination model fitted to out-of-frame rearrangements, and the results were checked against IGoR. A later analysis scored TCR-TCR, TCR-HLA and TCR-CMV co-occurrence with hypergeometric tests, applying a repertoire-size bias correction to TCR pairs. In a later analysis, false discovery rates were estimated by permuting HLA or CMV assignments 20 times. In a later analysis, co-occurring TCRs were grouped using DBSCAN, with TCRdist sequence similarity added in when clustering inside HLA-allele-positive subsets. For co-occurrence clustering, repertoires with fewer than 30,000 or more than 120,000 public chains were excluded, along with several repertoires with anomalous nucleotide sharing. TCRdb retrieved this table from immuneACCESS and kept in-frame rearrangements only. Not all clones are present; in checked studies, unresolved V genes account for under half, and no reason is known for the remainder. V and J calls and clone size are those listed in that table; D and trimming were worked out from the DNA. The sample has under 150,000 clones on record, 82% of them singletons. The ten largest clonotypes hold 2.5% of the sample.

Overall results and qualifications from the work: In vitro tests confirmed that a few of the cytomegalovirus-associated TCR beta chains recognize cytomegalovirus antigens. While some public TCRs were present in many individuals, most TCR sequences turned up only very rarely across donors. In a later analysis, the rate of TCR association differed among HLA loci, with DRB1 alleles having the most associated TCRs and HLA-C alleles having the fewest. Broadly in line with IMGT annotations, most TCR beta V segments showed up in productive rearrangements about 87% or about 30% of the time in an earlier analysis of approximately 640 of the donors. The authors suggested that the approach could potentially be extended to other disease states and immunological phenotypes. An association between a missense DCLRE1C variant and V-gene and J-gene trimming of TCR beta chains was found in a later genetic analysis and replicated in an independent cohort. In a later genetic analysis, fewer N-insertions in productive TCRs were reported among donors in an Asian-associated ancestry cluster than the approximately 670-donor mean. Because counts were too low, 15 to 20 rarely observed V segments, including chromosome 9 orphons, were excluded from the earlier analysis of under 650 of the donors. In both the original and validation cohorts, the classifier was reported to diagnose cytomegalovirus status with high specificity and sensitivity. A later analysis found that most CMV-associated TCR beta chains appeared HLA-restricted, with HLA associations seemingly driven largely by CMV exposure. Because the 87-base-pair reads could not distinguish some IMGT-functional V segments, including TRBV6-2 and TRBV6-3, those segments were excluded. The only immune exposure information available for the cohort was CMV serostatus. The study gave a list of roughly 150 TCR beta chains associated with cytomegalovirus. In a later analysis, HLA-associated TCR beta chains were found to be more clonally expanded and to have lower generation probabilities than equally common non-associated chains. In a later analysis, several top co-occurrence clusters were reported to appear linked to parvovirus B19, influenza, CMV and Epstein-Barr virus. When HLA alleles, especially DR and DQ, strongly co-occurred, TCR associations were difficult to assign to individual alleles. A further reported finding was that TCR beta sequences accurately predicted the HLA-A and HLA-B alleles for most subjects in the first cohort. This cohort had only TCR beta chains sequenced, and the lack of alpha or paired-chain data limited which features could be detected. Linkage disequilibrium might explain the correlated functional status among segregating V segments, but an unknown experimental factor could not be excluded. Roughly uniform sequencing depth across donors was assumed in presence/absence analyses, although this assumption may not hold. Specific HLA alleles were associated with 15,000 to 20,000 TCR beta sequences at a false discovery rate of 0.05 in a later analysis. A cluster of highly shared sequence variants was judged likely to be a technical artifact of the sequencing pipeline. Because some donors lacked HLA typing at each locus, the association tests relied only on the typed subset.

Recombination connected TRBV27 to TRBJ2-7; tentative D gene TRBD2, with 5 bases matching. The material sequenced was PBMCs. The receptor comes from a male donor in good health and CMV-seronegative. The CDR3 has the sequence CASSWAPGSYEQYF. DNA sequence: TGTGCCAGCAGTTGGGCCCCGGGATCCTACGAGCAGTACTTC.